A single sample is the source of the 9 T cell receptor beta chains below, sequenced in a study of blood T cells in healthy people across ages. The second PCR ran roughly 7 to 12 cycles with a sample-barcoded 5' primer and J-beta primers. From the 5' RACE reads, TCRdb called clonotypes with MiXCR, one entry per CDR3 protein. The sample contains fewer than 900,000 distinct CDR3 sequences, approximately 35% of which appear only once. The sequencing sample was made of blood. These receptors all come from a man aged 18 to 29 in good health.

This chain joins TRBV7-3 and TRBJ2-2; 14 bases agree with TRBD2. The V and J ends lost 5 bases and 0 bases, in that order; junction bases with no gene match: 5. The germline gives CDR1 SGHTA, CDR2 FQGTGA. The CDR3 has 18 residues. In DNA form, the CDR3 reads TGTGCCAGCAGCGCCCGGACTAGCGGGGGGACGAACACCGGGGAGCTGTTTTTT. The encoded protein is CASSARTSGGTNTGELFF. The full variable domain, in which reference TRBV7-3 and TRBJ2-2 provide the parts outside the CDR3, is GAGVSQTPSNKVTEKGKYVELRCDPISGHTALYWYRQSLGQGPEFLIYFQGTGAADDSGLPNDRFFAVRPEGSVSTLKIQRTERGDSAVYLCASSARTSGGTNTGELFFGEGSRLTVL.

The V call is TRBV18, the J call TRBJ2-5; D not resolved. The V gene lost 2 bases and the J gene lost 4 bases, with 5 bases spanning the gap. Germline V gene lookup returns CDR1 KGHSH and CDR2 LQKENI. The CDR3 contains 12 residues. The CDR3 nucleotides read TGTGCCAGCTCACCAAAGTCAGAGACCCAGTACTTC. Translation: CASSPKSETQYF.

V is TRBV7-2 and J is TRBJ2-1, with a weak D call TRBD2 (6 bases). Germline CDR1 SGHTA, CDR2 FQGNSA. V was clipped by 7 bases and J by 0 bases, with 13 bases between them. The CDR3 sequence is 15 residues long. The CDR3: CASNLGGDSYNEQFF. The DNA of the CDR3 is TGTGCCAGCAACTTGGGCGGGGACTCCTACAATGAGCAGTTCTTC.

The chain uses TRBV9 and TRBJ2-7; 9 nucleotides line up with TRBD1. CDR3 length: 15 residues. V gave up 0 bases and J gave up 6 bases; unmatched junction bases: 7. Germline CDR1 reads SGDLS; CDR2 reads YYNGEE. The CDR3 spells CASSVAGQGICEQYF. CDR3 in DNA: TGTGCCAGCAGCGTAGCTGGACAGGGGATCTGCGAGCAGTACTTC.

The chain's CDR3 is CASSQAARVAELFF. In DNA, the CDR3 is TGTGCCAGCAGCCAAGCGGCCCGCGTGGCGGAGCTGTTTTTT. The genes are TRBV3-1 and TRBJ2-2; D unclear. This CDR3 is 14 amino acids long. Germline lookup yields CDR1 LGHDT and CDR2 YNNKEL (reference sequence). V lost 1 base to trimming and J lost 10 bases, with 13 bases between them.

This clonotype was seen a few times. The chain is built from TRBV20-1 and TRBJ1-5; D call uncertain. The CDR3 extends over 12 amino acids. V was trimmed by 0 bases and J by 5 bases, leaving 5 bases between them. Germline assignment: CDR1 DFQATT and CDR2 SNEGSKA (reference sequence). In nucleotides, the CDR3 is TGCAGTGCTAGAGATCAGCATCAGCCCCAGCATTTT. This encodes CSARDQHQPQHF.

This clonotype was found many times. The chain employs TRBV29-1 and TRBJ2-3; 7 positions match TRBD1. The germline V gene has CDR1 SQVTM and CDR2 ANQGSEA. V was clipped by 7 bases and J by 0 bases; unmatched bases: 7. The CDR3 contains 14 residues. The CDR3 sequence is CSAQGTASTDTQYF. In DNA form, the CDR3 reads TGCAGCGCCCAGGGGACAGCCAGCACAGATACGCAGTATTTT.

This rearrangement joins TRBV12-3 or TRBV12-4 to TRBJ2-3; D may be TRBD2 (6 bases). This CDR3 is 14 amino acids long. Between the trimmed V and J ends, which lost 5 bases and 2 bases, there was a span of 11 bases. CDR3 amino acids: CASSGGLNTDTQYF. In nucleotides, the CDR3 is TGTGCCAGCAGTGGGGGACTGAACACAGATACGCAGTATTTT.

CDR3 nucleotide sequence: TGTGCCACCAGCAGAGATCGGCCTAGCGGGGCTTACGAGCAGTACTTC. Its protein product is CATSRDRPSGAYEQYF. V is TRBV15 and J is TRBJ2-7; 9 bases are a match to TRBD2. Germline lookup yields CDR1 LNHNV and CDR2 YYDKDF (reference sequence). The CDR3 extends over 16 amino acids. V lost 0 bases, J lost 4 bases, and 7 bases stayed unmatched. Based on the CDR3 plus reference TRBV15 and TRBJ2-7, the full variable domain is DAMVIQNPRYQVTQFGKPVTLSCSQTLNHNVMYWYQQKSSQAPKLLFHYYDKDFNNEADTPDNFQSRRPNTSFCFLDIRSPGLGDTAMYLCATSRDRPSGAYEQYFGPGTRLTVT.